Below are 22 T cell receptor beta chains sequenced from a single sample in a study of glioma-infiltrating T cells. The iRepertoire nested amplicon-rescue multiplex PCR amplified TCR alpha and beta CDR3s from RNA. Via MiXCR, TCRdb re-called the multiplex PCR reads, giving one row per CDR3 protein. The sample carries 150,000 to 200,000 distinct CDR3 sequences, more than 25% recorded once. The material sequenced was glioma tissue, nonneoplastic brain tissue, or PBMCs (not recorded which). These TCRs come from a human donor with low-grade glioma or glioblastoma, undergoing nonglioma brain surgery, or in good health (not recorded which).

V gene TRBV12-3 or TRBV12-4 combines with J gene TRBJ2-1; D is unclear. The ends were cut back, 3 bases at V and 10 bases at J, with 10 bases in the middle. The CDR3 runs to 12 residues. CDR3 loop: CASSFSLREQFF. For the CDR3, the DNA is TGTGCCAGCAGTTTTTCGTTGAGAGAGCAGTTCTTC.

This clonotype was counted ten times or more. The CDR3 reads CASSGQIQETQYF. In nucleotides, the CDR3 is TGTGCCAGCAGCGGACAGATCCAAGAGACCCAGTACTTC. This chain connects TRBV7-2 to TRBJ2-5, with D tentatively TRBD1 (6 bases). Germline values: CDR1 SGHTA, CDR2 FQGNSA. CDR3 length equals 13 residues. With 5 bases removed from V and 1 base from J, the gap between germline ends came to 8 bases.

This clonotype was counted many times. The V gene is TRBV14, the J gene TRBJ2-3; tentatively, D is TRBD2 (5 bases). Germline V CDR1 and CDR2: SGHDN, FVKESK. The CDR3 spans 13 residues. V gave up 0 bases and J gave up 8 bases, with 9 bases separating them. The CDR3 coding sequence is TGTGCCAGCAGCCAAGATAGACGGGGTACGCAGTATTTT. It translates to CASSQDRRGTQYF.

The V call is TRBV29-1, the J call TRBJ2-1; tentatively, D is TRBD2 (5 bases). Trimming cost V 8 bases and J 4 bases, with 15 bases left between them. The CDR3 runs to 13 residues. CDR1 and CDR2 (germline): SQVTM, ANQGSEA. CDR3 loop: CSFTSTGYNEQFF. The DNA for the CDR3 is TGCAGCTTCACTTCGACGGGGTACAATGAGCAGTTCTTC.

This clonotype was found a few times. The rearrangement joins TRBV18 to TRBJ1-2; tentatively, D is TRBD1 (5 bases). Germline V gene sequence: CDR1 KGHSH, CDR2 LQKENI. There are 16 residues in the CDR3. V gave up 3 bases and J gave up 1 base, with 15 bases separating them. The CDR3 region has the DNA TGTGCCAGCTCACCGCCGGGACGGGGGGGTAACTATGGCTACACCTTC. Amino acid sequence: CASSPPGRGGNYGYTF. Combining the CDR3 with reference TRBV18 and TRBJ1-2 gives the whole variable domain NAGVMQNPRHLVRRRGQEARLRCSPMKGHSHVYWYRQLPEEGLKFMVYLQKENIIDESGMPKERFSAEFPKEGPSILRIQQVVRGDSAAYFCASSPPGRGGNYGYTFGSGTRLTVV.

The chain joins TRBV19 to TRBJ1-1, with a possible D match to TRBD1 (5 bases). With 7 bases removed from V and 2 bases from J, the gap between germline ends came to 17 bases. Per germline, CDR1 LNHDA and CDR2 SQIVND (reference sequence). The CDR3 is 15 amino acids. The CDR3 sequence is CASTLPLGVNTEAFF. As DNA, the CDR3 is TGTGCCAGTACCCTTCCCTTAGGGGTAAACACTGAAGCTTTCTTT.

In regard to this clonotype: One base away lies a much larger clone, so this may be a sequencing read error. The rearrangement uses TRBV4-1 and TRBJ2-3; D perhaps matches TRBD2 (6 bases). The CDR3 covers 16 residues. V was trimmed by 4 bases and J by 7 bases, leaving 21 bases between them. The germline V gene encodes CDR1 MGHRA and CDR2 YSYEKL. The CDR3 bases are TGCGCCAGCAGCCCCGAGGGCAGTGGGGCGGGAAATACGCAGTATTTT. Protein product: CASSPEGSGAGNTQYF.

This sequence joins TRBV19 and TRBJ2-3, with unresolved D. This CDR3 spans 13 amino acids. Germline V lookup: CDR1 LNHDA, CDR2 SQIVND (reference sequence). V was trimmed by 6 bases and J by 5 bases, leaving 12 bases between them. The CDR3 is CASSTVRGDTQYF. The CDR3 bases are TGTGCCAGTAGCACCGTGCGTGGAGATACGCAGTATTTT. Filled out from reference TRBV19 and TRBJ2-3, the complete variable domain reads DGGITQSPKYLFRKEGQNVTLSCEQNLNHDAMYWYRQDPGQGLRLIYYSQIVNDFQKGDIAEGYSVSREKKESFPLTVTSAQKNPTAFYLCASSTVRGDTQYFGPGTRLTVL.

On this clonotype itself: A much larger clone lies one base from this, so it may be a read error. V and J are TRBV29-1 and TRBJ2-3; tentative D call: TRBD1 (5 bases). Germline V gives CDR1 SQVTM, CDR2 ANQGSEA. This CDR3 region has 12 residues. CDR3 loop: CSVVGFTGTQYF. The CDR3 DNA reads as TGCAGCGTTGTTGGCTTCACAGGTACGCAGTATTTT.

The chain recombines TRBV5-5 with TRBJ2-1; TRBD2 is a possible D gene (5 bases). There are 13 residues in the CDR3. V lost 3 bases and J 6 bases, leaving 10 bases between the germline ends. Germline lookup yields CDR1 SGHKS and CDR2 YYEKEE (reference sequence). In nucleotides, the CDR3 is TGTGCCAGCAGCTGGGGAGCGGTCAATGAGCAGTTCTTC. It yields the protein CASSWGAVNEQFF.

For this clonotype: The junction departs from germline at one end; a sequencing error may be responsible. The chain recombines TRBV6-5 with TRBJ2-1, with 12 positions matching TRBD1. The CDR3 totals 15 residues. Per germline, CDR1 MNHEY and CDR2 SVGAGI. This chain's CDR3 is CASSRDRGPYNEQLF. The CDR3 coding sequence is TGTGCCAGCAGCCGGGACAGGGGGCCATACAATGAGCAGTTGTTC.

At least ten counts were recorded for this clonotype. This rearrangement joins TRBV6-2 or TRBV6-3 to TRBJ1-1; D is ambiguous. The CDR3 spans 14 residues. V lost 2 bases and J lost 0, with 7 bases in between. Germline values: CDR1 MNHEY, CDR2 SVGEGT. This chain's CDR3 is CASSYGRLNTEAFF. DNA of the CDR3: TGTGCCAGCAGTTACGGCAGGTTGAACACTGAAGCTTTCTTT.

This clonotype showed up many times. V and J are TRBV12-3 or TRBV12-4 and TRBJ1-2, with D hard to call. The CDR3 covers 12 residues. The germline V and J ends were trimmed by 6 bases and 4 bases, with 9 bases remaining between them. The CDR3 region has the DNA TGTGCCAGCAGACAGAACTTCTATGGCTACACCTTC. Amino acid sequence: CASRQNFYGYTF.

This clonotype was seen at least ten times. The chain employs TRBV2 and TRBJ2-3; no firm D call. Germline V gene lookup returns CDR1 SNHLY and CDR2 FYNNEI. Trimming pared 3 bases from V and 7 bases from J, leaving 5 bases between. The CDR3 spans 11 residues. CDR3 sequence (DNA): TGTGCCAGCAGTGAGGTACATACGCAGTATTTT. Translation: CASSEVHTQYF.

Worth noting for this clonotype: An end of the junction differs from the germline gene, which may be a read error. In nucleotides, the CDR3 is TGTGCCATCAGTGAGTCATCCCCCTACGAGCAGTACTTC. This codes for CAISESSPYEQYF. The chain employs TRBV6-1 and TRBJ2-7; D is unclear. The CDR3 sequence is 13 residues long. The germline V gene encodes CDR1 MNHNS and CDR2 SASEGT.

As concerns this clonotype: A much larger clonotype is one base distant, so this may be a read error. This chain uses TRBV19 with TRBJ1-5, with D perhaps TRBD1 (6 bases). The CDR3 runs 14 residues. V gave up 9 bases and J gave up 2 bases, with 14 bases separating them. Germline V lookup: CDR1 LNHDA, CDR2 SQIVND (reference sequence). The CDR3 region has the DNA TGTGCCAGCGTCGAACAGGGAGGCAATCAGCCCCAGCATTTT. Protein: CASVEQGGNQPQHF.

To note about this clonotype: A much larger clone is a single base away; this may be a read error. The CDR3 region has the DNA TGTGCCAGTAGTATCCCAGGGCTGCATGACAATGAGAAGTTCTTC. Encoded protein: CASSIPGLHDNEKFF. J is TRBJ2-1 and V is TRBV19; D is possibly TRBD1 (5 bases). This CDR3 has 15 residues. Germline CDR1 and CDR2: LNHDA and SQIVND (reference sequence).

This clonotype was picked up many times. CDR3 amino acids: CASSYRLADSYNEQFF. Written as DNA, the CDR3 is TGTGCCAGCAGTTACCGGTTAGCGGACTCCTACAATGAGCAGTTCTTC. This rearrangement joins TRBV6-5 to TRBJ2-1; possibly TRBD2 for D (6 bases). Germline loops: CDR1 MNHEY, CDR2 SVGAGI. With 2 bases removed from V and 0 bases from J, the gap between germline ends came to 11 bases. The CDR3 sequence is 16 residues long.

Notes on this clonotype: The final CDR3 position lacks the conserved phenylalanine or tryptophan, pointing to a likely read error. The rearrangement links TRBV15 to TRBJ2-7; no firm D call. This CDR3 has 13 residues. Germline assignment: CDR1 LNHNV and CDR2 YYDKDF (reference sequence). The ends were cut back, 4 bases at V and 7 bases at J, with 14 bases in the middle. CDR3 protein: CATSKLYYNEQYL. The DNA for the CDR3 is TGTGCCACCAGCAAACTGTACTACAATGAGCAGTACCTC.

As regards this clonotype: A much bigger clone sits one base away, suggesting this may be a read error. CDR3 protein: CASSEGTAWQETQYF. CDR3 bases: TGTGCCTCCAGCGAGGGGACAGCATGGCAAGAGACCCAGTACTTC. The V call is TRBV28, the J call TRBJ2-5; TRBD1 matches at 7 bases. Germline CDR1 reads MDHEN; CDR2 reads SYDVKM. The trim removed 11 bases at V and 2 bases at J, leaving 14 bases unmatched. This CDR3 is built from 15 residues.

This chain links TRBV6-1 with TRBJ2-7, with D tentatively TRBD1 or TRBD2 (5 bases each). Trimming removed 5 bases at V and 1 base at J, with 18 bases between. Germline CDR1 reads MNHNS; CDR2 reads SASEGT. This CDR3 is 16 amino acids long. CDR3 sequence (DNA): TGTGCCAGCAGTTCCCCTTCCCGGGACGGATCCTACGAGCAGTACTTC. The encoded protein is CASSSPSRDGSYEQYF.

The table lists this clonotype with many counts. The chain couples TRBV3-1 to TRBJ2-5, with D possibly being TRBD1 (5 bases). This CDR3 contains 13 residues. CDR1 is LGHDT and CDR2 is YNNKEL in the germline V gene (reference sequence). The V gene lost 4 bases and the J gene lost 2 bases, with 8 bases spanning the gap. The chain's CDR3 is CASSLRGQETQYF. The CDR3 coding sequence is TGTGCCAGCAGCCTAAGGGGTCAAGAGACCCAGTACTTC.